This T cell receptor delta chain was identified during a study of Vδ1+ human thymocytes. Study findings and constraints: In the thymus, TRG and TRD repertoires looked highly polyclonal with Gaussian CDR3 lengths.

Germline-derived CDR1 and CDR2 are TSWWSYY and QGS. Germline trimming cut 3 bases from V and 0 bases from J; bases unmatched to any gene: 23. The CDR3 length is 22 residues. As to this clone: Its target is not known.

The template was reverse-transcribed extracted RNA. Pooled V-gene forward primers with one constant-region reverse primer generated the CDR3 amplicons by multiplex PCR. TCRdb re-analyzed the multiplex PCR reads via CATT. The sample includes tens of thousands of delta-chain clones, approximately 15% seen only once; the top ten take 0.5%. The rearrangement uses TRDV1 and TRDJ1; 9 bases match TRDD2. The receptor comes from a boy under two years old who had congenital heart surgery. The sample was Vdelta1+ gamma-delta thymocytes from the thymus. Subset indicated: FACS-sorted CD3+ TCRalphabeta- TCRVdelta1+ TCRVdelta2- thymocytes. CDR3 sequence (DNA): TGTGCTCTTGGGGACCCTTCCTACCGAAAACTGGTTCCTCCCTCGTACACCGATAAACTCATCTTT. It encodes CALGDPSYRKLVPPSYTDKLIF.